This TCR beta chain was captured by sequencing in a study of blood T cell repertoires in COVID-19. At the level of the study: From the United States, Italy and Spain came samples of acute and convalescent COVID-19. T cells, B-cell-depleted T cells, or PBMCs supplied cDNA or gDNA.

Authors' processing steps: Researchers report that nucleated cell counts were estimated from reference gene primer amplification. Sequencing used immunoSEQ multiplex PCR; TCRdb keeps in-frame clones, though not all of them. The V and J calls and the clone size are those of that table, but D and trimming were determined from the DNA. The profile shows around 390,000 clones, 80% to 90% of them singletons. This CDR3 contains 14 residues. V lost 3 bases, J lost 3 bases, and 12 bases lay in between. Germline V CDR1 and CDR2: SGHRS, YFSETQ. This study enrolled people aged roughly 18 to 89 from approximately 24 US geographic areas.

The rearrangement joins TRBV5-1 to TRBJ2-5; TRBD1 is a possible D gene (5 bases). The source of this sequence is a woman aged 45 to 65 who had recovered from COVID-19. Sequencing was carried out using PBMCs or T cells enriched from blood (not recorded which). This CDR3 is CASSSTPTEETQYF. Written as DNA, the CDR3 is TGCGCCAGCAGCTCTACCCCGACAGAAGAGACCCAGTACTTC. The variable domain in full, completed from reference TRBV5-1 and TRBJ2-5, reads KAGVTQTPRYLIKTRGQQVTLSCSPISGHRSVSWYQQTPGQGLQFLFEYFSETQRNKGNFPGRFSGRQFSNSRSEMNVSTLELGDSALYLCASSSTPTEETQYFGPGTRLLVL.